Presented here are 13 T cell receptor beta chains from one specimen sequenced in a study of blood T cell repertoires in COVID-19. Method: immunoSEQ multiplex PCR; TCRdb's copy keeps in-frame clones and lacks some. The sample consists of about 200,000 clones, 88% of them appearing once. Sequencing was done on a sample of peripheral blood. These receptor sequences come from a man aged 40-49 years with active or convalescent COVID-19.

The gene calls are TRBV2 and TRBJ1-4, with a tentative D call TRBD1 (5 bases). The germline CDR1 and CDR2 sequences are SNHLY and FYNNEI. The CDR3 contains 17 residues. Between the trimmed V and J ends, which lost 4 bases and 3 bases, there was a span of 18 bases. This chain's CDR3 is CASSGEGPFLANEKLFF. In DNA, the CDR3 is TGTGCCAGCAGTGGGGAGGGGCCCTTCTTGGCTAATGAAAAACTGTTTTTT.

This chain's CDR3 is CASSQGGGLGYTF. Written as DNA, the CDR3 is TGTGCCAGCAGCCAAGGGGGGGGACTTGGCTACACCTTC. V usage is TRBV3-1 (or the pseudogene TRBV3-2) and J usage is TRBJ1-2, with D tentatively TRBD1 (5 bases). V was cut by 1 base and J by 7 bases, with 10 bases left in between. Germline CDR1 LGHDT, CDR2 YNNKEL (reference sequence). This CDR3 spans 13 amino acids.

The J gene is TRBJ1-1, the V gene TRBV5-1; maybe TRBD1 (6 bases). The V gene lost 4 bases and the J gene lost 6 bases, with 13 bases spanning the gap. The CDR3 runs to 13 residues. CDR1 and CDR2 from the germline V gene are SGHRS and YFSETQ. The CDR3 DNA sequence: TGCGCCAGCAGCGCAACAGGGCTGGCTGAAGCTTTCTTT. This codes for CASSATGLAEAFF.

The chain recombines TRBV29-1 with TRBJ1-5; D remains unclear. There are 13 residues in the CDR3. Germline V gene sequence: CDR1 SQVTM, CDR2 ANQGSEA. V lost 2 bases and J 5 bases, leaving 10 bases between the germline ends. CDR3 nucleotides: TGCAGCGTTGAATTGGCAGGTCATCAGCCCCAGCATTTT. It translates to CSVELAGHQPQHF.

This clone was found once. This chain joins TRBV7-8 and TRBJ2-3; weak D call: TRBD1 (6 bases). Germline CDR1 reads SGHVS; CDR2 reads FQNEAQ. This CDR3 contains 13 residues. Deletions cut 1 base from V and 5 bases from J, with 7 bases between. This chain's CDR3 is CASSLGRGDTQYF. The CDR3 DNA reads as TGTGCCAGCAGCTTAGGCAGGGGAGATACGCAGTATTTT.

V usage is TRBV7-3 and J usage is TRBJ2-1; possibly TRBD1 for D (5 bases). This CDR3 contains 13 residues. The ends were cut back, 4 bases at V and 5 bases at J, with 9 bases in the middle. Germline V lookup: CDR1 SGHTA, CDR2 FQGTGA. In DNA, the CDR3 is TGTGCCAGCAGCTCCAGGGCAAACAATGAGCAGTTCTTC. Its protein product is CASSSRANNEQFF.

This clone showed up many times. The V gene is TRBV6-5, the J gene TRBJ1-1; D is unclear. Germline values: CDR1 MNHEY, CDR2 SVGAGI. Trimming removed 6 bases from V and 1 base from J, with 9 bases in between. CDR3 length: 13 amino acids. The CDR3 spells CASSVTRNTEAFF. The CDR3 DNA is TGTGCCAGCAGCGTAACCAGGAACACTGAAGCTTTCTTT.

CDR3 amino acids: CASKRGYEKLFF. CDR3 DNA sequence: TGTGCCAGCAAGAGAGGGTATGAAAAACTGTTTTTT. The chain is built from TRBV2 and TRBJ1-4; D is unresolved. There are 12 residues in the CDR3. With 7 bases removed from V and 6 bases from J, the gap between germline ends came to 9 bases. CDR1 and CDR2 (germline): SNHLY, FYNNEI.

The gene calls are TRBV5-6 and TRBJ2-1, with 15 bases lining up with TRBD2. Germline V lookup: CDR1 SGHDT, CDR2 YYEEEE. The CDR3 is made up of 18 amino acids. Germline trimming cut 2 bases from V and 6 bases from J; bases unmatched to any gene: 9. CDR3 in DNA: TGTGCCAGCAGCTTTCGGACTAGCGGGAGGGCCGCTCCCAATGAGCAGTTCTTC. Amino acids: CASSFRTSGRAAPNEQFF.

This chain uses TRBV27 with TRBJ1-2, with 10 bases lining up with TRBD1. Germline V CDR1 and CDR2: MNHEY, SMNVEV (reference sequence). V lost 10 bases, J lost 6 bases, and 5 bases stayed unmatched. This CDR3 has 12 amino acids. This chain's CDR3 is CAIGQGGDGYTF. CDR3 in DNA: TGTGCCATCGGACAGGGGGGTGATGGCTACACCTTC.

The J gene is TRBJ1-1, the V gene TRBV7-3, with a possible D match to TRBD1 (5 bases). Trimming shortened V by 6 bases and J by 0 bases, and 8 bases separated the two germline ends. Germline CDR1 is SGHTA and CDR2 is FQGTGA. This CDR3 has 13 residues. CDR3 sequence (DNA): TGTGCCAGCAGGGGGGGTTTGAACACTGAAGCTTTCTTT. Residues: CASRGGLNTEAFF.

The sample holds one count of this clone. The chain is built from TRBV19 and TRBJ1-1; TRBD1 is a possible D gene (5 bases). The CDR3 runs 13 residues. Germline CDR1 reads LNHDA; CDR2 reads SQIVND (reference sequence). The ends were cut back, 4 bases at V and 8 bases at J, with 14 bases in the middle. The CDR3 loop is CASSTLTGSEAFF. DNA for the CDR3: TGTGCCAGTAGTACCCTCACAGGTTCGGAAGCTTTCTTT. Filled out from reference TRBV19 and TRBJ1-1, the complete variable domain reads DGGITQSPKYLFRKEGQNVTLSCEQNLNHDAMYWYRQDPGQGLRLIYYSQIVNDFQKGDIAEGYSVSREKKESFPLTVTSAQKNPTAFYLCASSTLTGSEAFFGQGTRLTVV.

This clone was seen only a few times. This chain links TRBV6-1 with TRBJ2-1; maybe TRBD2 (7 bases). The CDR3 has 16 residues. V lost 3 bases and J lost 1, with 13 bases in between. Germline lookup yields CDR1 MNHNS and CDR2 SASEGT. CDR3 sequence: CASSDGGAGSYNEQFF. CDR3 coding DNA: TGTGCCAGCAGTGATGGGGGGGCTGGATCCTACAATGAGCAGTTCTTC.